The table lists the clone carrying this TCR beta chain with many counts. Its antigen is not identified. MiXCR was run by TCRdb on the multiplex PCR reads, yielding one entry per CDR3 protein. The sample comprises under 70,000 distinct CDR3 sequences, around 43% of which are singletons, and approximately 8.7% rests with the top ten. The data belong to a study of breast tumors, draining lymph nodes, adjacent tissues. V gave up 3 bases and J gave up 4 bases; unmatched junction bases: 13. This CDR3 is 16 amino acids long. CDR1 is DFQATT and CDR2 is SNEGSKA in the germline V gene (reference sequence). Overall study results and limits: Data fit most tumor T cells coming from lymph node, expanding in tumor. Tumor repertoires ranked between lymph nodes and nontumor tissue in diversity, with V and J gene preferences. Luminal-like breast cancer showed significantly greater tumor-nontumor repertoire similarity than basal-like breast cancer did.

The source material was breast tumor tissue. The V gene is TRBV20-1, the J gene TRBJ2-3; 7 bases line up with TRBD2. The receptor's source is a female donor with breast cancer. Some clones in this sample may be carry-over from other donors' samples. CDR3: CSARPPEGGRADTQYF. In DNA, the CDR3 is TGCAGTGCTAGGCCCCCCGAAGGCGGGAGAGCAGATACGCAGTATTTT.